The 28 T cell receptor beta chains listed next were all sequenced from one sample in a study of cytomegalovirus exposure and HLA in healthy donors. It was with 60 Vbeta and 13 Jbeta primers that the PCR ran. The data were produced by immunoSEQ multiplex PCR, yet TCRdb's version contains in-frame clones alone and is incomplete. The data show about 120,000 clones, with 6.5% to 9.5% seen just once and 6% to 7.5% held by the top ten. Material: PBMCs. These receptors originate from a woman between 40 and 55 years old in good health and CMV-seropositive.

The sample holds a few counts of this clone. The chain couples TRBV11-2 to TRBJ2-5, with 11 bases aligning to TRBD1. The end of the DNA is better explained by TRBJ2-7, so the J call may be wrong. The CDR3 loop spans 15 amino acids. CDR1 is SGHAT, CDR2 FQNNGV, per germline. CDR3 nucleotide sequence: TGTGCCAGCAGCTCACACGGGACAGGGGGTGACGAGCAGTACTTC. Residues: CASSSHGTGGDEQYF.

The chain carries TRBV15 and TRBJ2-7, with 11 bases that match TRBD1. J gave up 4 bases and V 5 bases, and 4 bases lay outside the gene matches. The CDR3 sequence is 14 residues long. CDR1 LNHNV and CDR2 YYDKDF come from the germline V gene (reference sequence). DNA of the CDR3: TGTGCCACCAGCGGACGGGACAGGGGGTACGAGCAGTACTTC. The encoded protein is CATSGRDRGYEQYF.

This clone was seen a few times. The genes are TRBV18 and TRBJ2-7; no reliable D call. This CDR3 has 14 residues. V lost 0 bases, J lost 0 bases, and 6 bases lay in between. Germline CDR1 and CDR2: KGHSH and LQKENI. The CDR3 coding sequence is TGTGCCAGCTCACCACCGTACGGCTCCTACGAGCAGTACTTC. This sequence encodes CASSPPYGSYEQYF.

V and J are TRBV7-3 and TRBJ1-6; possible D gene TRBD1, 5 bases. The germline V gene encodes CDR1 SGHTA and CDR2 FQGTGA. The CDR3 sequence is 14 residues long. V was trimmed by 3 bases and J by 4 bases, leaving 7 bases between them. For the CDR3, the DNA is TGTGCCAGCAGCTTCGACAGTTATAATTCACCCCTCCACTTT. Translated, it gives CASSFDSYNSPLHF. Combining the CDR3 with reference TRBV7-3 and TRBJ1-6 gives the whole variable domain GAGVSQTPSNKVTEKGKYVELRCDPISGHTALYWYRQSLGQGPEFLIYFQGTGAADDSGLPNDRFFAVRPEGSVSTLKIQRTERGDSAVYLCASSFDSYNSPLHFGNGTRLTVT.

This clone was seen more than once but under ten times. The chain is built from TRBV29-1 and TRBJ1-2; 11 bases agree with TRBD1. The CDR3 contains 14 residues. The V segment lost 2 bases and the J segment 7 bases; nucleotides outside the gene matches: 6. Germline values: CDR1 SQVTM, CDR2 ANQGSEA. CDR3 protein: CSVERTGGVGGYTF. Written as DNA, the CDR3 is TGCAGCGTTGAACGGACAGGGGGCGTGGGTGGCTACACCTTC.

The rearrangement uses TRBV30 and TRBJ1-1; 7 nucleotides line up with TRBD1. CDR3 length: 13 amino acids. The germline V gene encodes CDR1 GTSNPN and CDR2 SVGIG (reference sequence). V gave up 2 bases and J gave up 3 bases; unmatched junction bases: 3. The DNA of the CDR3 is TGTGCCTGGAGTACGCAGGGGGACACTGAAGCTTTCTTT. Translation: CAWSTQGDTEAFF.

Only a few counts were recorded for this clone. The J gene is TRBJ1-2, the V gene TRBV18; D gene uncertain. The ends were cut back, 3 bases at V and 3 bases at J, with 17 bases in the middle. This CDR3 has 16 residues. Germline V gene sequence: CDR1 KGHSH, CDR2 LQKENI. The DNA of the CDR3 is TGTGCCAGCTCACCGTCCCGAGTCGGGGTTGACTATGGCTACACCTTC. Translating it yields CASSPSRVGVDYGYTF.

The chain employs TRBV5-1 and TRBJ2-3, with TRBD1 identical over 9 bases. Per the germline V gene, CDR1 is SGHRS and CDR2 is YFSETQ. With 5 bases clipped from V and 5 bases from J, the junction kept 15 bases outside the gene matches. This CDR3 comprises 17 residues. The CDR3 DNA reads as TGCGCCAGCAGTAAGAGTGGGACAGGGCGTCCCGTAGATACGCAGTATTTT. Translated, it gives CASSKSGTGRPVDTQYF.

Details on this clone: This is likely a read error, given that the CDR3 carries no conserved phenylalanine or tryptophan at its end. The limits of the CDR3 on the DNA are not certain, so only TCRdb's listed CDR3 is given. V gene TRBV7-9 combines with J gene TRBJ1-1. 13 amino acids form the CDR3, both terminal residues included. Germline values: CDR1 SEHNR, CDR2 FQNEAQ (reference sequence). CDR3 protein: CASSLGDSSQITL.

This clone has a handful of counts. In DNA form, the CDR3 reads TGTGCCAGCAGCCCGAGGACTAGAGGGGGGGAGACCCAGTACTTC. It codes for CASSPRTRGGETQYF. The chain couples TRBV9 to TRBJ2-5; maybe TRBD2 (7 bases). V was clipped by 4 bases and J by 5 bases, with 18 bases between them. Germline CDR1 reads SGDLS; CDR2 reads YYNGEE. This CDR3 comprises 15 residues.

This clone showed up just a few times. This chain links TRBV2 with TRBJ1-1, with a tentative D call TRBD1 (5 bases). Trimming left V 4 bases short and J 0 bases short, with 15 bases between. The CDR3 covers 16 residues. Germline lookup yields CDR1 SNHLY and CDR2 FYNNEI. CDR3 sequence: CASSGFSGGLNTEAFF. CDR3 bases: TGTGCCAGCAGTGGCTTTTCGGGGGGACTGAACACTGAAGCTTTCTTT.

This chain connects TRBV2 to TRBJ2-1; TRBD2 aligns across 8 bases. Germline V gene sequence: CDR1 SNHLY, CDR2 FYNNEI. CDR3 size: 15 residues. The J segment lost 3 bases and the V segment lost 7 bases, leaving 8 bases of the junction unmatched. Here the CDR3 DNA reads TGTGCCAGCAACCCGGGGGGGTATGACTACAATGAGCAGTTCTTC. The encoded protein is CASNPGGYDYNEQFF.

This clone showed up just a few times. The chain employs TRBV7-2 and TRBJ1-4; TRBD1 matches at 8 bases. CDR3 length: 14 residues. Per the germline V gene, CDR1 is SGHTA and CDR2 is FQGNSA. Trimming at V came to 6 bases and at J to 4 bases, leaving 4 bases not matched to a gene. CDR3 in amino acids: CASSNRGDNEKLFF. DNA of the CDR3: TGTGCCAGCAGTAACAGGGGGGATAATGAAAAACTGTTTTTT. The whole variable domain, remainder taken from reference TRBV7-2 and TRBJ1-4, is GAGVSQSPSNKVTEKGKDVELRCDPISGHTALYWYRQSLGQGLEFLIYFQGNSAPDKSGLPSDRFSAERTGGSVSTLTIQRTQQEDSAVYLCASSNRGDNEKLFFGSGTQLSVL.

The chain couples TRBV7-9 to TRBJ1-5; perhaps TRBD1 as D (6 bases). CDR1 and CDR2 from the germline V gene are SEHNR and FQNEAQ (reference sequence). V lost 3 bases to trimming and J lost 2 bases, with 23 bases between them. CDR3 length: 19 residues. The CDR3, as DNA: TGTGCCAGCAGCTTGACCGGGACTACAGGGACATTGGGCAATCAGCCCCAGCATTTT. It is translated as CASSLTGTTGTLGNQPQHF. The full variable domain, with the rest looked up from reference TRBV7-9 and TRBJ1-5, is DTGVSQNPRHKITKRGQNVTFRCDPISEHNRLYWYRQTLGQGPEFLTYFQNEAQLEKSRLLSDRFSAERPKGSFSTLEIQRTEQGDSAMYLCASSLTGTTGTLGNQPQHFGDGTRLSIL.

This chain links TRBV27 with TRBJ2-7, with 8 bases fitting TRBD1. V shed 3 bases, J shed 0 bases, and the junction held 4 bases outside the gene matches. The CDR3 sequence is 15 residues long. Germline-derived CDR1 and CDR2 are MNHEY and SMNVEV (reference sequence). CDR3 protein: CASSFKQGGSYEQYF. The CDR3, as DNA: TGTGCCAGCAGTTTTAAACAGGGGGGCTCCTACGAGCAGTACTTC.

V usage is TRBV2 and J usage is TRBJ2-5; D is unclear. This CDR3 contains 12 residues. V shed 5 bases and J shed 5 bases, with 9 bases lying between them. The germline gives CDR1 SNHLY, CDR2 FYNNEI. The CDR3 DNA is TGTGCCAGCAGTCTGACCGGGGAGACCCAGTACTTC. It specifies CASSLTGETQYF.

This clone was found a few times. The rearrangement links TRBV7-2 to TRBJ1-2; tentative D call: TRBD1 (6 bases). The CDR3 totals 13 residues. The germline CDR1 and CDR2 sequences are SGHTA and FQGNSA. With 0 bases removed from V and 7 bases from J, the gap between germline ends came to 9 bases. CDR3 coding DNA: TGTGCCAGCAGCTTAGCTCGACAGGCTGGCTACACCTTC. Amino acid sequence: CASSLARQAGYTF.

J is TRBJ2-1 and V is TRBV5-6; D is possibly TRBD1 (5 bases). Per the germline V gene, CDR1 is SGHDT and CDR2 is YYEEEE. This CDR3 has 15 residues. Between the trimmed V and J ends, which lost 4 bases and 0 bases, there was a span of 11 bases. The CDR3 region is CASSLDSLSYNEQFF. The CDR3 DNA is TGTGCCAGCAGCCTCGACAGCCTCTCCTACAATGAGCAGTTCTTC.

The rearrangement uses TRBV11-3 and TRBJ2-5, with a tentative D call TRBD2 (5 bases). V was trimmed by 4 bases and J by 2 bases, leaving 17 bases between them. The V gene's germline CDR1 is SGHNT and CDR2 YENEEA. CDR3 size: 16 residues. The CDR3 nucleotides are TGTGCCAGCAGCTCTCGGACGGAAGGAGGTCAAGAGACCCAGTACTTC. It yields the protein CASSSRTEGGQETQYF.

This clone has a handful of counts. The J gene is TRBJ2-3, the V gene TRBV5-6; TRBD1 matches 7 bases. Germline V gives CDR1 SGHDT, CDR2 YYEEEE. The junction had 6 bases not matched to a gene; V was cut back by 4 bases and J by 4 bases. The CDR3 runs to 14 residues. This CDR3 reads CASSLAQGADTQYF. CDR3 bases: TGTGCCAGCAGCCTCGCCCAGGGGGCAGATACGCAGTATTTT.

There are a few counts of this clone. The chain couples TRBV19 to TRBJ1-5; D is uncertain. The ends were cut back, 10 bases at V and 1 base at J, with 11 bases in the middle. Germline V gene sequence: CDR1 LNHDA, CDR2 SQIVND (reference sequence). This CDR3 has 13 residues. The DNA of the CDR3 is TGTGCCACCGCGCCGGGGAGCAATCAGCCCCAGCATTTT. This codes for CATAPGSNQPQHF.

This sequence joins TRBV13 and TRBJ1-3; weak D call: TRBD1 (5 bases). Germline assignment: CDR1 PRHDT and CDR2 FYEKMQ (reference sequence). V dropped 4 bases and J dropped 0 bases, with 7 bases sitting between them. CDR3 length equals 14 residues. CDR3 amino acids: CASSSGGSGNTIYF. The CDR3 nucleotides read TGTGCCAGCAGCTCCGGGGGCTCTGGAAACACCATATATTTT. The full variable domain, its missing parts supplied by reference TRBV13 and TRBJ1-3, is AAGVIQSPRHLIKEKRETATLKCYPIPRHDTVYWYQQGPGQDPQFLISFYEKMQSDKGSIPDRFSAQQFSDYHSELNMSSLELGDSALYFCASSSGGSGNTIYFGEGSWLTVV.

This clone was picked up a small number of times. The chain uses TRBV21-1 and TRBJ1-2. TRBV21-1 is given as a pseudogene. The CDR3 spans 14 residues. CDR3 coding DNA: TGTGCCAGCAGCAAGGGGTCCAGAGGGTGTGGCTACACCTTC. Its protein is CASSKGSRGCGYTF.

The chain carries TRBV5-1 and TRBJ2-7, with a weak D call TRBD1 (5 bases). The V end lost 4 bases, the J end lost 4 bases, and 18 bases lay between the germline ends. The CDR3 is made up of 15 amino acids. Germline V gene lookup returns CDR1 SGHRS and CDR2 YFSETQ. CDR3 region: CASSVEVAGAYEQYF. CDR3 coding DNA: TGCGCCAGCAGCGTTGAGGTGGCTGGGGCGTACGAGCAGTACTTC.

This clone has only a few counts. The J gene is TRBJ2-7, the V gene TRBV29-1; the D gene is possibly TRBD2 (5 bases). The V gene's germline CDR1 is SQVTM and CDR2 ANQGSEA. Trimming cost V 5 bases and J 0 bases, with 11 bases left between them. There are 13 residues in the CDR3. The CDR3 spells CSVRSGASYEQYF. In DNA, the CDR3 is TGCAGCGTTCGGAGCGGCGCCTCCTACGAGCAGTACTTC.

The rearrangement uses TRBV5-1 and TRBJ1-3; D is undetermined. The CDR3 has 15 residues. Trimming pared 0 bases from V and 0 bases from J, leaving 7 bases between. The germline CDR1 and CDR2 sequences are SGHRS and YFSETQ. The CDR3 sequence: CASSLAEDSGNTIYF. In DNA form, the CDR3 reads TGCGCCAGCAGCTTGGCAGAGGACTCTGGAAACACCATATATTTT.

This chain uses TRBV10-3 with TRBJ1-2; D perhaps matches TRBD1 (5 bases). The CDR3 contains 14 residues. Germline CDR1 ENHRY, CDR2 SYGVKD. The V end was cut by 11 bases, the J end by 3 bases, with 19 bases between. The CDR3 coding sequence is TGTGCCTCCACCGGGGTCGGAGGGGACTATGGCTACACCTTC. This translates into CASTGVGGDYGYTF.

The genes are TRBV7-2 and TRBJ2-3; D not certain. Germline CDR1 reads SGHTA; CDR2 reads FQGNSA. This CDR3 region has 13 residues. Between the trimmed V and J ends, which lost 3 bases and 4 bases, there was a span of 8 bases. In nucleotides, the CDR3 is TGTGCCAGCAGCTTTAGATGGTCAGATACGCAGTATTTT. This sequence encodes CASSFRWSDTQYF.